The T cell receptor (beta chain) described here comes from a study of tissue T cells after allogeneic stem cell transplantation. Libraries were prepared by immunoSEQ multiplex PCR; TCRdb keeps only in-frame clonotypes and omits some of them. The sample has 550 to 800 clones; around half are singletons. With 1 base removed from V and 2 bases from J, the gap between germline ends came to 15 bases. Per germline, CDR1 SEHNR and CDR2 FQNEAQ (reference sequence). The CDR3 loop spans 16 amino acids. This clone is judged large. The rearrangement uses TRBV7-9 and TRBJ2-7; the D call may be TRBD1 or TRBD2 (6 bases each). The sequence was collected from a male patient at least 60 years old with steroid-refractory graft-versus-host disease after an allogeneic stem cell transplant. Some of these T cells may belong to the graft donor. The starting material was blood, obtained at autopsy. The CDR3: CASSLEFSGAPYEQYF. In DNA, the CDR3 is TGTGCCAGCAGCTTAGAATTTTCGGGGGCCCCCTACGAGCAGTACTTC.